This TCR beta chain was identified in a study of cytomegalovirus exposure and HLA in healthy donors. Study-level findings and limits: In vitro data verified three CMV-associated chains as specific for CMV antigens.

Trimming left V 10 bases short and J 5 bases short, with 17 bases between. The CDR3 has 14 amino acids. Germline V gene lookup returns CDR1 WSHSY and CDR2 SAAADI. As for this clone: No antigen is known for it.

PCR used 60 Vbeta primers and 13 Jbeta primers. Clones were sequenced by immunoSEQ multiplex PCR, and TCRdb holds only the in-frame ones, with some missing. The table lists about 83,000 clones, 60% to 85% of them singletons. Sequenced material: PBMCs. The genes are TRBV10-2 and TRBJ2-2; a possible D gene is TRBD2 (6 bases). The source of this sequence is a man younger than 35 in good health and CMV-seropositive. In nucleotides, the CDR3 is TGCGCCACCAGCCATTGGAGGGGAACCGGGGAGCTGTTTTTT. The encoded protein is CATSHWRGTGELFF.